These 30 T cell receptor beta chains originate from one sample sequenced in a study of T cells after yellow fever vaccination. TCRdb fed the 5' RACE reads into MiXCR, producing one record per CDR3 protein. The sample has 550,000 or so distinct CDR3 sequences; roughly a fifth are singletons. Sequencing was performed on PBMCs, taken 15 days after the yellow fever booster vaccination. The receptors shown here come from a man between 25 and 39 years old who received the YFV17D yellow fever vaccine.

The J gene is TRBJ2-2, the V gene TRBV20-1; D possibly matches TRBD1 or TRBD2 (5 bases each). Trimming shortened V by 5 bases and J by 7 bases, and 17 bases separated the two germline ends. The germline V gene has CDR1 DFQATT and CDR2 SNEGSKA (reference sequence). CDR3 length: 14 amino acids. For the CDR3, the DNA is TGCAGTGCTGAGAGGCCGGGGCGGATCGGGGAGCTGTTTTTT. This encodes CSAERPGRIGELFF.

This clonotype showed up many times. This sequence joins TRBV12-3 or TRBV12-4 and TRBJ2-1, with D unresolved. The CDR3 extends over 15 amino acids. Trimming stripped 5 bases from V and 4 bases from J, with 15 bases between. The CDR3 region has the DNA TGTGCCAGCAGTCCCGACTCAATCCCTTACAATGAGCAGTTCTTC. Amino acids: CASSPDSIPYNEQFF.

The chain is built from TRBV12-3 or TRBV12-4 and TRBJ2-5, with 10 bases fitting TRBD1. V was clipped by 1 base and J by 6 bases; unmatched bases: 8. The CDR3 loop spans 16 amino acids. The CDR3 region is CASSLGTGGVMKTQYF. For the CDR3, the DNA is TGTGCCAGCAGTTTAGGGACAGGGGGTGTCATGAAGACCCAGTACTTC.

The genes are TRBV20-1 and TRBJ2-7; 8 nucleotides line up with TRBD1. The CDR3 spans 14 residues. Germline V gene data show CDR1 as DFQATT and CDR2 as SNEGSKA (reference sequence). V lost 5 bases to trimming and J lost 2 bases; unmatched junction nucleotides: 8. The CDR3 loop is CSAPRTDRAYEQYF. CDR3 bases: TGCAGTGCTCCTAGAACGGACAGGGCCTACGAGCAGTACTTC.

The chain couples TRBV2 to TRBJ2-4; 13 nucleotides agree with TRBD2. V trimming: 6 bases; J trimming: 10 bases; junction bases outside the gene matches: 3. This CDR3 region has 13 residues. Germline CDR1 reads SNHLY; CDR2 reads FYNNEI. The CDR3, as DNA: TGTGCCAGCAGCGTGGGACTAGCGGGGATTCAGTACTTC. As protein: CASSVGLAGIQYF.

This chain links TRBV20-1 with TRBJ2-6; a weak D match, TRBD1 (6 bases). Trimming removed 4 bases at V and 4 bases at J, with 11 bases between. The CDR3 loop spans 14 amino acids. The V gene's germline CDR1 is DFQATT and CDR2 SNEGSKA (reference sequence). For the CDR3, the DNA is TGCAGTGCTACCACAGGGTCAGGGGCCAACGTCCTGACTTTC. This encodes CSATTGSGANVLTF.

The J gene is TRBJ2-5, the V gene TRBV12-3 or TRBV12-4; D might be TRBD1 or TRBD2, each matching 5 bases. Trimming removed 7 bases at V and 3 bases at J, with 9 bases between. The CDR3 extends over 12 amino acids. For the CDR3, the DNA is TGTGCCAGCAATTGGGGGAAAGAGACCCAGTACTTC. It yields the protein CASNWGKETQYF.

This clonotype was counted between two and nine times. This sequence joins TRBV7-7 and TRBJ2-3, with 7 nucleotides matching TRBD1. V shed 2 bases and J 2 bases; nucleotides not matched to a gene: 4. The length of the CDR3 is 15 residues. Germline CDR1 SSHAT, CDR2 FNYEAQ (reference sequence). The CDR3: CASSLRDRATDTQYF. The CDR3 DNA follows: TGTGCCAGCAGCTTACGAGACAGGGCCACAGATACGCAGTATTTT.

The chain has TRBV18 and TRBJ2-1; 14 bases map to TRBD2. Trimming removed 3 bases from V and 4 bases from J; junction bases left unmatched: 5. Germline-derived CDR1 and CDR2 are KGHSH and LQKENI. The CDR3 length is 17 residues. For the CDR3, the DNA is TGTGCCAGCTCACCCCCGACTAGCGGGAGGGGATACAATGAGCAGTTCTTC. It encodes CASSPPTSGRGYNEQFF.

The table lists this clonotype with a few counts. This chain links TRBV7-2 with TRBJ2-7; TRBD1 is a possible D gene (5 bases). Trimming cost V 2 bases and J 4 bases, with 12 bases left between them. The CDR3 covers 14 residues. Germline V CDR1 and CDR2: SGHTA, FQGNSA. CDR3 region: CASSLSQAPYEQYF. The CDR3 nucleotides are TGTGCCAGCAGCTTATCACAGGCCCCGTACGAGCAGTACTTC.

This clonotype was seen a handful of times. The CDR3 here is CASSSLAGEQYF. CDR3 bases: TGTGCCAGCAGTTCTCTAGCGGGCGAGCAGTACTTC. V usage is TRBV28 and J usage is TRBJ2-7, with TRBD2 identical over 8 bases. Trimming at V came to 4 bases and at J to 6 bases, leaving 2 bases not matched to a gene. Per germline, CDR1 MDHEN and CDR2 SYDVKM. The CDR3 is 12 amino acids.

This clonotype turned up a few times. This sequence joins TRBV20-1 and TRBJ2-2; 7 nucleotides align to TRBD2. The J segment lost 8 bases and the V segment lost 3 bases, leaving 3 bases of the junction unmatched. Germline values: CDR1 DFQATT, CDR2 SNEGSKA (reference sequence). This CDR3 spans 12 amino acids. DNA for the CDR3: TGCAGTGCTAGGGGAGGGTTGGGGGAGCTGTTTTTT. It is translated as CSARGGLGELFF.

This clonotype was seen more than once but under ten times. V and J are TRBV5-1 and TRBJ2-1; no reliable D call. The CDR3 is made up of 14 amino acids. The ends were cut back, 0 bases at V and 8 bases at J, with 12 bases in the middle. The germline V gene encodes CDR1 SGHRS and CDR2 YFSETQ. Here the CDR3 DNA reads TGCGCCAGCAGCTTGGGGCGGCTTTCGGATGAGCAGTTCTTC. Its protein product is CASSLGRLSDEQFF.

Only a few counts were recorded for this clonotype. The chain couples TRBV24-1 to TRBJ2-1, with no clear D. Trimming removed 3 bases from V and 0 bases from J, with 11 bases in between. Germline loops: CDR1 KGHDR, CDR2 SFDVKD. This CDR3 has 16 amino acids. The CDR3: CATSDPTSSSYNEQFF. As DNA, the CDR3 is TGTGCCACCAGTGATCCAACTTCGAGCTCCTACAATGAGCAGTTCTTC.

This clonotype came up a few times. V and J are TRBV5-1 and TRBJ1-1, with 9 bases that match TRBD1. Germline V gene lookup returns CDR1 SGHRS and CDR2 YFSETQ. The V gene end was trimmed by 7 bases and the J gene end by 3 bases; junction bases not matched to a gene: 4. CDR3 size: 13 residues. The CDR3, as DNA: TGCGCCAGCCACAGGGGGCAAGACACTGAAGCTTTCTTT. Its translation: CASHRGQDTEAFF.

The rearrangement uses TRBV24-1 and TRBJ2-1; 10 positions match TRBD2. The CDR3 is 15 amino acids. The junction had 6 bases not matched to a gene; V was cut back by 3 bases and J by 8 bases. Germline lookup yields CDR1 KGHDR and CDR2 SFDVKD. The CDR3 loop is CATSDLSGRRDEQFF. The CDR3 nucleotides read TGTGCCACCAGTGATCTTAGCGGGAGGCGAGATGAGCAGTTCTTC.

Only a few counts were recorded for this clonotype. V and J are TRBV7-2 and TRBJ1-4, with D tentatively TRBD1 (5 bases). This CDR3 has 14 residues. Per germline, CDR1 SGHTA and CDR2 FQGNSA. V gave up 4 bases and J gave up 7 bases, with 13 bases separating them. In DNA form, the CDR3 reads TGTGCCAGCAGCTGGTGGGGGGGGAGTGAAAAACTGTTTTTT. Its translation is CASSWWGGSEKLFF.

This clonotype has more than one count but fewer than ten. As DNA, the CDR3 is TGTGCCAGCAGCTTAAGGGCAAACACCTACAATGAGCAGTTCTTC. Its protein product is CASSLRANTYNEQFF. The chain links TRBV7-3 to TRBJ2-1; D is undetermined. This CDR3 is built from 15 residues. Per the germline V gene, CDR1 is SGHTA and CDR2 is FQGTGA. V was trimmed by 1 base and J by 2 bases, leaving 9 bases between them. The full variable domain, with the rest looked up from reference TRBV7-3 and TRBJ2-1, is GAGVSQTPSNKVTEKGKYVELRCDPISGHTALYWYRQSLGQGPEFLIYFQGTGAADDSGLPNDRFFAVRPEGSVSTLKIQRTERGDSAVYLCASSLRANTYNEQFFGPGTRLTVL.

This clonotype turned up a few times. V is TRBV7-2 and J is TRBJ2-2; D may be TRBD1 (5 bases). V lost 5 bases and J 5 bases, leaving 15 bases between the germline ends. The germline V gene has CDR1 SGHTA and CDR2 FQGNSA. The CDR3 runs 15 residues. The CDR3 nucleotides are TGTGCCAGCAGCATCAGGGCAGGACGGACCGGGGAGCTGTTTTTT. Amino acids: CASSIRAGRTGELFF.

The chain recombines TRBV7-9 with TRBJ2-3; no clear D gene. The CDR3 consists of 15 residues. The V end was cut by 0 bases, the J end by 4 bases, with 11 bases between. Germline V gene lookup returns CDR1 SEHNR and CDR2 FQNEAQ (reference sequence). CDR3 residues: CASSLAGYGADTQYF. Here the CDR3 DNA reads TGTGCCAGCAGCTTAGCCGGGTATGGTGCAGATACGCAGTATTTT. Together with reference TRBV7-9 and TRBJ2-3, the CDR3 gives the full variable domain: DTGVSQNPRHKITKRGQNVTFRCDPISEHNRLYWYRQTLGQGPEFLTYFQNEAQLEKSRLLSDRFSAERPKGSFSTLEIQRTEQGDSAMYLCASSLAGYGADTQYFGPGTRLTVL.

This clonotype was found many times. V usage is TRBV15 and J usage is TRBJ2-1; D is uncertain. V shed 1 base and J shed 8 bases, with 3 bases lying between them. Germline V gene sequence: CDR1 LNHNV, CDR2 YYDKDF (reference sequence). This CDR3 region has 11 residues. CDR3 DNA sequence: TGTGCCACCAGCAGAGGGGATGAGCAGTTCTTC. Translating gives CATSRGDEQFF.

V gene TRBV6-2 or TRBV6-3 combines with J gene TRBJ1-1; D is unclear. The CDR3 is 11 amino acids. The V end was cut by 10 bases, the J end by 7 bases, with 13 bases between. CDR1 MNHEY and CDR2 SVGEGT come from the germline V gene. The CDR3 region is CATLLAGEAFF. CDR3 DNA: TGTGCCACCCTTCTAGCAGGTGAAGCTTTCTTT.

The chain is built from TRBV6-5 and TRBJ1-1; no definite D call. Between the trimmed V and J ends, which lost 3 bases and 6 bases, there was a span of 11 bases. The CDR3 has 13 residues. From germline, CDR1 is MNHEY and CDR2 SVGAGI. The DNA for the CDR3 is TGTGCCAGCAGTTATTTTGTTGGGTCTGAAGCTTTCTTT. Translated: CASSYFVGSEAFF.

The chain links TRBV5-1 to TRBJ2-3; D perhaps matches TRBD1 (6 bases). Trimming left V 3 bases short and J 0 bases short, with 20 bases between. The CDR3 runs 18 residues. Germline values: CDR1 SGHRS, CDR2 YFSETQ. As DNA, the CDR3 is TGCGCCAGCAGCTCTCCACCGTACCGGGACACCAGCACAGATACGCAGTATTTT. Encoded protein: CASSSPPYRDTSTDTQYF.

This clonotype was detected a few times. The chain recombines TRBV21-1 with TRBJ1-2; the table assigns TRBD1, which was not confirmed against the DNA. TRBV21-1 is reported as a pseudogene. This CDR3 contains 17 residues. CDR3: CASSRVPGTASSLGYTF. In DNA, the CDR3 is TGTGCCAGCAGCCGAGTTCCGGGGACAGCCTCCTCCTTAGGCTACACCTTC.

The V gene is TRBV20-1, the J gene TRBJ2-7, with TRBD2 identical over 11 bases. V was pared by 5 bases and J by 4 bases, with 4 bases of the junction left unmatched. CDR3 length: 13 amino acids. Germline V CDR1 and CDR2: DFQATT, SNEGSKA (reference sequence). CDR3 protein: CSAARTSGYEQYF. CDR3 nucleotides: TGCAGTGCTGCACGGACTAGCGGGTACGAGCAGTACTTC.

This chain uses TRBV11-2 with TRBJ2-1, with 11 bases that match TRBD2. From germline, CDR1 is SGHAT and CDR2 FQNNGV. This CDR3 is built from 20 residues. J gave up 2 bases and V 4 bases, and 16 bases lay outside the gene matches. This CDR3 reads CASSSHVKTSGIGTYNEQFF. In DNA, the CDR3 is TGTGCCAGCAGCTCACACGTGAAGACTAGCGGGATTGGAACCTACAATGAGCAGTTCTTC. Full variable domain (remainder filled in from reference TRBV11-2 and TRBJ2-1): EAGVAQSPRYKIIEKRQSVAFWCNPISGHATLYWYQQILGQGPKLLIQFQNNGVVDDSQLPKDRFSAERLKGVDSTLKIQPAKLEDSAVYLCASSSHVKTSGIGTYNEQFFGPGTRLTVL.

The rearrangement uses TRBV7-6 and TRBJ2-7; D might be TRBD1 (5 bases). The germline V and J ends were trimmed by 5 bases and 7 bases, with 15 bases remaining between them. Germline V gene sequence: CDR1 SGHVS, CDR2 FNYEAQ. The CDR3 is made up of 13 amino acids. The CDR3 region is CASSQGHLFEQYF. CDR3 coding DNA: TGTGCCAGCAGCCAAGGACACCTCTTTGAGCAGTACTTC.

The V and J genes are TRBV28 and TRBJ2-1; the match to TRBD2 covers 14 bases. This CDR3 has 16 amino acids. The germline V gene has CDR1 MDHEN and CDR2 SYDVKM. J lost 9 bases, V lost 4 bases, and 8 bases had no gene match. The DNA of the CDR3 is TGTGCCAGCAGTTCTGCCGGGACTAGCGGGAGAGGTGAGCAGTTCTTC. This encodes CASSSAGTSGRGEQFF.

This clonotype was found a few times. The rearrangement uses TRBV30 and TRBJ2-1; 9 bases map to TRBD1. Unmatched junction bases numbered 3, after V lost 2 bases and J lost 4 bases. There are 14 residues in the CDR3. Germline-derived CDR1 and CDR2 are GTSNPN and SVGIG (reference sequence). The CDR3 sequence is CAWSSDRGYNEQFF. The DNA for the CDR3 is TGTGCCTGGAGTTCGGACAGGGGATACAATGAGCAGTTCTTC.